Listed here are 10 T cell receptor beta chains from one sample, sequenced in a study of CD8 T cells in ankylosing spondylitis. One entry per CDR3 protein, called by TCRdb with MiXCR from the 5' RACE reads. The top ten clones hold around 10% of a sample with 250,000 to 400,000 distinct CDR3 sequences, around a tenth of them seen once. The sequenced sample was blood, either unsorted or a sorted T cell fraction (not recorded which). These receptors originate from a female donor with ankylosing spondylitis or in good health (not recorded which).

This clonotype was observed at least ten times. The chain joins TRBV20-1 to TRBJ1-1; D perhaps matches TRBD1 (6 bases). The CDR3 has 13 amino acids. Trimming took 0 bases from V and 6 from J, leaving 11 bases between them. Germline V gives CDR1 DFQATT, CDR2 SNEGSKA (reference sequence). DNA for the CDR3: TGCAGTGCTAGAGACCCGGGACACCCTGAAGCTTTCTTT. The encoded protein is CSARDPGHPEAFF.

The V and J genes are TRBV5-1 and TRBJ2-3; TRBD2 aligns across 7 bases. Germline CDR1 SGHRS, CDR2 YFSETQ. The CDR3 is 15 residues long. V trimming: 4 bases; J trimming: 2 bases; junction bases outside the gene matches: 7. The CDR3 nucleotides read TGCGCCAGCAGCCTAGCGGAGCAGTTCACAGATACGCAGTATTTT. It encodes CASSLAEQFTDTQYF.

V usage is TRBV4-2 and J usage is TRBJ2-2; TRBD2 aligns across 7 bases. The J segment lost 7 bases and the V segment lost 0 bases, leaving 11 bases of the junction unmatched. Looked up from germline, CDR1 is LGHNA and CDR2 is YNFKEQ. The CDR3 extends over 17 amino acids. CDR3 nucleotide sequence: TGTGCCAGCAGCCAAGAAGGAAGCGGGCGGGAGCACGGGGAGCTGTTTTTT. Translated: CASSQEGSGREHGELFF.

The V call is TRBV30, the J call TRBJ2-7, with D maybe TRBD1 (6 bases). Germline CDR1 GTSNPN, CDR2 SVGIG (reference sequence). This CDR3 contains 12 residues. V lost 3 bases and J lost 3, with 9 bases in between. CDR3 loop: CAWRTGHYEQYF. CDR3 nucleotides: TGTGCCTGGAGAACAGGGCACTACGAGCAGTACTTC.

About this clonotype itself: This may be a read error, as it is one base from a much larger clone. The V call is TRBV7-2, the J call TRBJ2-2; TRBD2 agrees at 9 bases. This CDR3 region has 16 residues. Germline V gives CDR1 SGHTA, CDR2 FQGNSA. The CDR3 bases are TGTGCCAGCAGCAAATTAGCGGGGGCGAACACCAGGGAGCTGTTTTTT. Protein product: CASSKLAGANTRELFF.

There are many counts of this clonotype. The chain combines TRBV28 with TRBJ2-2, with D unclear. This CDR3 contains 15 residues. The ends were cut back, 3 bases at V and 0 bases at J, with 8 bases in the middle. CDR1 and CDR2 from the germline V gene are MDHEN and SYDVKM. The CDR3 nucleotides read TGTGCCAGCAGTTTCGGCCGTGCGAACACCGGGGAGCTGTTTTTT. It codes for CASSFGRANTGELFF.

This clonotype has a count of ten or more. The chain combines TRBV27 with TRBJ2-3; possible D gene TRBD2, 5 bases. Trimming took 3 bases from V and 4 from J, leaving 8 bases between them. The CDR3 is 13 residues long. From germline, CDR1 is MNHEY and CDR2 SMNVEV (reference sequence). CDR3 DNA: TGTGCCAGCAGTTTCTCGCGGGCAGATACGCAGTATTTT. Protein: CASSFSRADTQYF.

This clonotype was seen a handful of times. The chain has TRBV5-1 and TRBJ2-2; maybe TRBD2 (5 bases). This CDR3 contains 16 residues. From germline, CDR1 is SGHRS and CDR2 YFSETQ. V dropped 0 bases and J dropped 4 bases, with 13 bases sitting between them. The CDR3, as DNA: TGCGCCAGCAGCTTGGGAGCGGTGCGTGCCACCGGGGAGCTGTTTTTT. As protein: CASSLGAVRATGELFF.

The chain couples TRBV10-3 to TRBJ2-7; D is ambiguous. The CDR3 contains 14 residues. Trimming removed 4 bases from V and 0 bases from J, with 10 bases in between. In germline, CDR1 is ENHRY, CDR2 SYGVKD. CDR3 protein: CAISAKGSSYEQYF. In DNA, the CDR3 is TGTGCCATCAGTGCCAAGGGCAGCTCCTACGAGCAGTACTTC.

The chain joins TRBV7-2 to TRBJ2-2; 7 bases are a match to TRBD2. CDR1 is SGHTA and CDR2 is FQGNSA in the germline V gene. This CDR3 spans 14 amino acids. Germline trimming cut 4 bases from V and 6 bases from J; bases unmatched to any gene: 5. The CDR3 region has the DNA TGTGCCAGCAGCTCCCGACTAGCTGCCGGGGAGCTGTTTTTT. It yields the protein CASSSRLAAGELFF.